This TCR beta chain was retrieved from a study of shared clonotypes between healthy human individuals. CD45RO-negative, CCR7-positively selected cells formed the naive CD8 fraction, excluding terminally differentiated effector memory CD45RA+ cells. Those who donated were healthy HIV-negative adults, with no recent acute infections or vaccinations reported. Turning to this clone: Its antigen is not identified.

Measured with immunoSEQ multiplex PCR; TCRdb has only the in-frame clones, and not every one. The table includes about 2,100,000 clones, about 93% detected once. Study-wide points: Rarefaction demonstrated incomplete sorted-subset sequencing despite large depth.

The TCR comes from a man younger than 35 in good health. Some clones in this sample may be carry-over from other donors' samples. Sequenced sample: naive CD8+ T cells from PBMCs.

Written as DNA, the CDR3 is TGCGCCAGCAGTGAGGACAGGGCAGAGACCCAGTACTTC. Residues: CASSEDRAETQYF. The chain links TRBV10-2 to TRBJ2-5, with 7 bases matching TRBD1. V lost 2 bases, J lost 4 bases, and 1 base stayed unmatched. Germline V CDR1 and CDR2: WSHSY, SAAADI. The CDR3 sequence is 13 residues long.